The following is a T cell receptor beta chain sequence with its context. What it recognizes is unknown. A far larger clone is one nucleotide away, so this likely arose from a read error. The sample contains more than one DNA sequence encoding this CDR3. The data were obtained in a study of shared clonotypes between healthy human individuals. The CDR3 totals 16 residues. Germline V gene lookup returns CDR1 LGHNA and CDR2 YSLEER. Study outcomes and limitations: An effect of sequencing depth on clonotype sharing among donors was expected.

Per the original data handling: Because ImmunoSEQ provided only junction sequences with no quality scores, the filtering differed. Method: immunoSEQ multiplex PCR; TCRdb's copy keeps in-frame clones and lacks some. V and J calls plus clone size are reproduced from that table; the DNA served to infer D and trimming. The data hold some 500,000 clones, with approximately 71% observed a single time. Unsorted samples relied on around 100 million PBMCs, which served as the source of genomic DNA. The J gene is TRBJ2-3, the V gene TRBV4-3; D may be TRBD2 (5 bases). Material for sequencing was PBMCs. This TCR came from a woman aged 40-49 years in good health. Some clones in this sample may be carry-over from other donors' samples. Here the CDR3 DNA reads TGCGCCAGTAGCCAAGTAGGAGGTAGCGCGGCAGATACGCAGTATTTT. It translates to CASSQVGGSAADTQYF.